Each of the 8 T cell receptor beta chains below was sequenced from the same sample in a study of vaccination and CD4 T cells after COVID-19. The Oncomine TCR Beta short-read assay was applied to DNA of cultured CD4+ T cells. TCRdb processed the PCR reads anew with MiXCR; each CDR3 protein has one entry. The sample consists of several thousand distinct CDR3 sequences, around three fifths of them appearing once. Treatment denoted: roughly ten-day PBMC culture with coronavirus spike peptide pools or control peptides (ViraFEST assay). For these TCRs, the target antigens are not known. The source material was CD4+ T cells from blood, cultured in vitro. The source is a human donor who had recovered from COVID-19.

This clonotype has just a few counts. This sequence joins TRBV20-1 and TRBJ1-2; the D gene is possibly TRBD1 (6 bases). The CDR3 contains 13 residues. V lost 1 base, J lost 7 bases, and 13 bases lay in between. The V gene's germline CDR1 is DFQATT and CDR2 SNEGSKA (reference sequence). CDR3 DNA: TGCAGTGCTAGAGGGAGGGGGGAACGTGGCTACACCTTC. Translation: CSARGRGERGYTF.

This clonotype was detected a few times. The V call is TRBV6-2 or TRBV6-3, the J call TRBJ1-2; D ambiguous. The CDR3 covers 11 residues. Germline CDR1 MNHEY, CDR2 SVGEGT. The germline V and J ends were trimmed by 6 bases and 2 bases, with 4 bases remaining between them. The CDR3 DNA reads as TGTGCCAGCAGGGAAAACTATGGCTACACCTTC. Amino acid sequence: CASRENYGYTF.

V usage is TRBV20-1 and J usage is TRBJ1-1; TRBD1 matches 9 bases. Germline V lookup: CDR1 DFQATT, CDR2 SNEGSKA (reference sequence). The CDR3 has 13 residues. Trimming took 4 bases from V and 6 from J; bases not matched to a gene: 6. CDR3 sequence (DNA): TGCAGTGCTAAGGGACAGGGATACGCTGAAGCTTTCTTT. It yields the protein CSAKGQGYAEAFF.

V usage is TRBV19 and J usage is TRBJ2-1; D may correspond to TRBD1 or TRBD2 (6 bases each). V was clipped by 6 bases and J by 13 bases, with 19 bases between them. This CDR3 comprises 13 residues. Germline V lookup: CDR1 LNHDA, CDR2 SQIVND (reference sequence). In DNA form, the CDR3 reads TGTGCCAGTAGCAATAACAGGGAGGCCCCTCAGTTCTTC. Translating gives CASSNNREAPQFF.

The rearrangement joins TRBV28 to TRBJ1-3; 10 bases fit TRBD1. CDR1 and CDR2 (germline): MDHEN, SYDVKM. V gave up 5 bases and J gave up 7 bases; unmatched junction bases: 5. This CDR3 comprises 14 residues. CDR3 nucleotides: TGTGCCAGCAGTCTCGGGACAGGGGCCAACACCATATATTTT. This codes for CASSLGTGANTIYF.

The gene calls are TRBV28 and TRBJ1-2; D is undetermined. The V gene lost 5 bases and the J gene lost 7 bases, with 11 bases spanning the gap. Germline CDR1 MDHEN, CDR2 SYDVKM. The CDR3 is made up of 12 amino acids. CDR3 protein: CASSSGLSGYTF. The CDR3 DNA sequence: TGTGCCAGCAGTAGCGGTCTCAGTGGCTACACCTTC.

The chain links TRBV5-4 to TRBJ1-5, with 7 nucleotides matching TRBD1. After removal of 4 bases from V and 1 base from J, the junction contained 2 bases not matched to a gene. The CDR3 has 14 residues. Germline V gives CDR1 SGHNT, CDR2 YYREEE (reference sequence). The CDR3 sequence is CASSPGQSNQPQHF. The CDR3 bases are TGTGCCAGCAGCCCGGGACAGAGCAATCAGCCCCAGCATTTT.

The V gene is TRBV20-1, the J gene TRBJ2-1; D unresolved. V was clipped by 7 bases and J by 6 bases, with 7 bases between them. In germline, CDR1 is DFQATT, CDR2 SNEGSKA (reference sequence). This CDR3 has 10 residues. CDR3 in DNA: TGCAGTGTAGCCCGCAATGAGCAGTTCTTC. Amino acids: CSVARNEQFF.